This T cell receptor beta chain was identified in a study of blood T cell repertoires in COVID-19. Study-level background: Samples representing acute and convalescent COVID-19 were sourced from the United States, Italy and Spain.

This clone was seen a single time. This CDR3 is built from 15 residues. V gave up 4 bases and J gave up 6 bases; unmatched junction bases: 3. Germline loops: CDR1 LNHDA, CDR2 SQIVND (reference sequence). The protocol was immunoSEQ multiplex PCR, while the TCRdb copy is restricted to in-frame clones and leaves out a portion. Of roughly 90,000 clones in the sample, 70% to 90% were seen once. The chain recombines TRBV19 with TRBJ2-1; TRBD2 aligns across 13 bases. The specimen was peripheral blood. This receptor was identified in a middle-aged man with acute or convalescent COVID-19. CDR3 DNA sequence: TGTGCCAGTAGTACCGGGACTAGCGGGACCAATGAGCAGTTCTTC. Protein sequence: CASSTGTSGTNEQFF. Using reference TRBV19 and TRBJ2-1 for the parts outside the CDR3, the full variable domain is DGGITQSPKYLFRKEGQNVTLSCEQNLNHDAMYWYRQDPGQGLRLIYYSQIVNDFQKGDIAEGYSVSREKKESFPLTVTSAQKNPTAFYLCASSTGTSGTNEQFFGPGTRLTVL.